The 5 T cell receptor beta chains presented below share a single source sample, sequenced in a study of T cells after yellow fever vaccination. TCRdb re-derived calls from the 5' RACE reads in MiXCR, one entry per CDR3 protein. The table shows roughly 160,000 distinct CDR3 sequences, with around 9.7% occurring only once. This specimen was CD8+ T cells sorted from PBMCs, taken 45 days after the yellow fever booster vaccination. The receptors were sampled from a man aged 18 to 30 who received the YFV17D yellow fever vaccine.

This clonotype occurred many times. The chain carries TRBV6-2 or TRBV6-3 and TRBJ1-1; no definite D call. The ends were cut back, 10 bases at V and 1 base at J, with 10 bases in the middle. This CDR3 is 12 amino acids long. CDR1 and CDR2 (germline): MNHEY, SVGEGT. This CDR3 is CATTTGNTEAFF. DNA for the CDR3: TGTGCCACCACCACGGGGAACACTGAAGCTTTCTTT.

This clonotype has ten or more counts. This chain links TRBV5-1 with TRBJ2-1; 8 bases are shared with TRBD2. Germline loops: CDR1 SGHRS, CDR2 YFSETQ. The CDR3 covers 16 residues. Unmatched junction bases numbered 10, after V lost 1 base and J lost 7 bases. The CDR3 loop is CASSLYSGEGGNEQFF. In nucleotides, the CDR3 is TGCGCCAGCAGCTTGTATAGCGGGGAAGGGGGAAATGAGCAGTTCTTC.

The V and J genes are TRBV10-3 and TRBJ2-1, with 9 bases lining up with TRBD2. Trimming cost V 11 bases and J 5 bases; bases outside gene matches: 10. Germline V gene data show CDR1 as ENHRY and CDR2 as SYGVKD. CDR3 size: 14 residues. CDR3 DNA: TGTGCCGTCCTTTCAGCGGGGGGCGACAATGAGCAGTTCTTC. Amino acids: CAVLSAGGDNEQFF.

This rearrangement joins TRBV7-2 to TRBJ2-1; 12 nucleotides match TRBD2. The CDR3 extends over 15 amino acids. With V trimmed by 3 bases and J by 6 bases, 3 bases remained unmatched. CDR1 SGHTA and CDR2 FQGNSA come from the germline V gene. The CDR3 reads CASSFLAGGPNEQFF. The CDR3 bases are TGTGCCAGCAGCTTCCTAGCGGGGGGGCCCAATGAGCAGTTCTTC. The full variable domain, in which reference TRBV7-2 and TRBJ2-1 provide the parts outside the CDR3, is GAGVSQSPSNKVTEKGKDVELRCDPISGHTALYWYRQSLGQGLEFLIYFQGNSAPDKSGLPSDRFSAERTGGSVSTLTIQRTQQEDSAVYLCASSFLAGGPNEQFFGPGTRLTVL.

This clonotype was observed a handful of times. V usage is TRBV7-9 and J usage is TRBJ1-1; TRBD1 matches 9 bases. The CDR3 extends over 15 amino acids. The J segment lost 3 bases and the V segment lost 4 bases, leaving 6 bases of the junction unmatched. Germline V gene sequence: CDR1 SEHNR, CDR2 FQNEAQ (reference sequence). The CDR3, as DNA: TGTGCCAGCAGCTCGCCGGGACAGGGCCACACTGAAGCTTTCTTT. Translating it yields CASSSPGQGHTEAFF.